Below, 29 T cell receptor beta chains from the same sample are listed, as sequenced in a study of blood T cells in healthy people across ages. Together with a sample-barcoded 5' primer, a J-beta primer mix was included in a second PCR lasting about 7 to 11 cycles. MiXCR, applied by TCRdb to the 5' RACE reads, yields one record per CDR3 protein. The sample has approximately 800,000 distinct CDR3 sequences; roughly 40% are singletons. Sequencing used blood. Receptors were obtained from a man aged 18 to 29 in good health.

V gene TRBV20-1 combines with J gene TRBJ2-7; possibly TRBD1 or TRBD2 for D (5 bases each). The DNA matches TRBJ2-5 better at its end, which makes the J call doubtful. The length of the CDR3 is 13 residues. Germline V lookup: CDR1 DFQATT, CDR2 SNEGSKA (reference sequence). CDR3 region: CSARPGTSGTQYF. The CDR3 DNA reads as TGCAGTGCCCGACCCGGGACCTCAGGGACCCAGTACTTC.

Regarding this clonotype: Sequence at one end of the junction differs from germline and may be a read error. V is TRBV6-2 or TRBV6-3 and J is TRBJ2-1; no reliable D call. This CDR3 region has 11 residues. Germline CDR1 MNHEY, CDR2 SVGEGT. CDR3 nucleotides: TGTGCCCGCAGTTACTCAGATGAGCAGTTCTTC. This gives the protein CARSYSDEQFF.

The gene calls are TRBV6-2 or TRBV6-3 and TRBJ1-1, with D hard to call. The germline V gene encodes CDR1 MNHEY and CDR2 SVGEGT. Trimming took off 5 bases at V and 4 bases at J, with 17 bases between the two ends. The CDR3 is 15 amino acids. The CDR3 DNA reads as TGTGCCAGCAGTAGCCGGAGGGAAGTGGGCACTGAAGCTTTCTTT. Encoded protein: CASSSRREVGTEAFF.

For the CDR3, the DNA is TGTGCCAGCAGCTCCTTCGTCAGGGATACGCAGTATTTT. Its protein product is CASSSFVRDTQYF. The chain recombines TRBV5-5 with TRBJ2-3; no reliable D call. The CDR3 spans 13 residues. Trimming cost V 3 bases and J 6 bases, with 11 bases left between them. CDR1 SGHKS and CDR2 YYEKEE come from the germline V gene (reference sequence).

This clonotype was observed once. This rearrangement joins TRBV6-5 to TRBJ2-1; D may correspond to TRBD1 or TRBD2 (6 bases each). The germline V and J ends were trimmed by 5 bases and 6 bases, with 14 bases remaining between them. This CDR3 spans 14 amino acids. CDR1 and CDR2 (germline): MNHEY, SVGAGI. CDR3 nucleotide sequence: TGTGCCAGCAGTACCCAACAGGGAGGCAATGAGCAGTTCTTC. It is translated as CASSTQQGGNEQFF.

The chain recombines TRBV5-1 with TRBJ1-4, with D perhaps matching TRBD1 (5 bases). Germline V CDR1 and CDR2: SGHRS, YFSETQ. The V end lost 3 bases, the J end lost 5 bases, and 11 bases lay between the germline ends. This CDR3 is built from 14 residues. CDR3 in DNA: TGCGCCAGCAGCTCCGGGGGAAGGAATGAAAAACTGTTTTTT. This translates into CASSSGGRNEKLFF.

The J gene is TRBJ1-4, the V gene TRBV12-3 or TRBV12-4, with 10 bases fitting TRBD1. The CDR3 contains 17 residues. V trimming: 5 bases; J trimming: 2 bases; junction bases outside the gene matches: 8. The CDR3 spells CASSPGTGVGTNEKLFF. In DNA form, the CDR3 reads TGTGCCAGCAGTCCCGGGACAGGGGTCGGGACTAATGAAAAACTGTTTTTT.

In its sample, this clonotype is medium-sized. The chain couples TRBV20-1 to TRBJ2-5; D is ambiguous. V dropped 6 bases and J dropped 2 bases, with 7 bases sitting between them. There are 11 residues in the CDR3. Germline V gene lookup returns CDR1 DFQATT and CDR2 SNEGSKA (reference sequence). In nucleotides, the CDR3 is TGCAGTGCGGAACTACAAGAGACCCAGTACTTC. It is translated as CSAELQETQYF.

On this clonotype itself: Being one base from a much bigger clone, this may be a read error. The J gene is TRBJ1-5, the V gene TRBV20-1; D is perhaps TRBD1 (5 bases). The germline V gene has CDR1 DFQATT and CDR2 SNEGSKA (reference sequence). The CDR3 consists of 14 residues. The V end lost 1 base, the J end lost 2 bases, and 9 bases lay between the germline ends. CDR3 residues: CSARVGDGNQPQHF. In DNA, the CDR3 is TGCAGTGCTAGAGTGGGGGATGGCAATCAGCCCCAGCATTTT.

This chain uses TRBV3-1 with TRBJ1-1; the D is unclear. CDR1 LGHDT and CDR2 YNNKEL come from the germline V gene (reference sequence). Trimming stripped 1 base from V and 7 bases from J, with 13 bases between. There are 14 residues in the CDR3. The CDR3 protein is CASSQGGQKGEAFF. CDR3 nucleotide sequence: TGTGCCAGCAGCCAAGGAGGTCAAAAGGGTGAAGCTTTCTTT.

This clonotype came up a few times. V gene TRBV2 combines with J gene TRBJ2-1, with D perhaps given as TRBD1 or TRBD2 (5 bases each). Trimming removed 8 bases from V and 0 bases from J, with 11 bases in between. The CDR3 consists of 14 residues. The germline V gene encodes CDR1 SNHLY and CDR2 FYNNEI. CDR3 bases: TGTGCCAGCGGGGGACCGAGCTCCTACAATGAGCAGTTCTTC. Translation gives CASGGPSSYNEQFF.

This clonotype was recorded once. At one of its ends the junction is not consistent with the germline gene, which may arise from a read error. The chain uses TRBV14 and TRBJ2-5; D remains ambiguous. The CDR3 covers 15 residues. Germline values: CDR1 SGHDN, CDR2 FVKESK. CDR3 coding DNA: TGTGCCAGCAGCGAAGAAGTCGCCTTTCAAGAGACCCAGTACTTC. It yields the protein CASSEEVAFQETQYF.

This clonotype was detected ten times or more. This chain uses TRBV12-3 or TRBV12-4 with TRBJ2-5; TRBD1 or TRBD2 may be the D gene (5 bases each). This CDR3 comprises 13 residues. The V end lost 9 bases, the J end lost 2 bases, and 13 bases lay between the germline ends. CDR3 sequence reads: CASNSGGQETQYF. CDR3 nucleotides: TGTGCCAGTAATAGTGGGGGTCAAGAGACCCAGTACTTC.

At least ten counts were recorded for this clonotype. The rearrangement uses TRBV5-1 and TRBJ1-2, with TRBD1 as a possible D gene (5 bases). The CDR3 loop spans 14 amino acids. Trimming cost V 3 bases and J 0 bases, with 9 bases left between them. The germline gives CDR1 SGHRS, CDR2 YFSETQ. CDR3 in amino acids: CASSSTATNYGYTF. The DNA of the CDR3 is TGCGCCAGCAGCTCGACAGCTACTAACTATGGCTACACCTTC.

The sample holds many counts of this clonotype. The chain is built from TRBV12-3 or TRBV12-4 and TRBJ2-7; TRBD1 agrees at 7 bases. This CDR3 is built from 17 residues. J lost 3 bases, V lost 1 base, and 12 bases had no gene match. The CDR3: CASSLGFYRGQNYEQYF. DNA for the CDR3: TGTGCCAGCAGTTTAGGATTTTATAGGGGACAGAACTACGAGCAGTACTTC.

This clonotype was counted only a few times. V is TRBV7-2 and J is TRBJ2-2, with D tentatively TRBD2 (6 bases). Germline values: CDR1 SGHTA, CDR2 FQGNSA. The CDR3 covers 15 residues. V was cut by 5 bases and J by 5 bases, with 15 bases left in between. DNA of the CDR3: TGTGCCAGCAGCGCTGTGGGGGGAGGAACCGGGGAGCTGTTTTTT. Encoded protein: CASSAVGGGTGELFF.

The rearrangement uses TRBV6-5 and TRBJ2-7; D may be TRBD1 (6 bases). V lost 7 bases, J lost 4 bases, and 14 bases lay in between. This CDR3 has 13 amino acids. The germline V gene has CDR1 MNHEY and CDR2 SVGAGI. CDR3 loop: CASIPTGSYEQYF. The CDR3 DNA follows: TGTGCCAGCATCCCGACAGGCTCATACGAGCAGTACTTC.

The rearrangement links TRBV25-1 to TRBJ1-2, with 11 positions matching TRBD1. This CDR3 is built from 16 residues. Looked up from germline, CDR1 is MGHDK and CDR2 is SYGVNS. J was trimmed by 2 bases and V by 4 bases; bases with no gene match: 6. DNA for the CDR3: TGTGCCAGCAGTGGCCGGGACAGGGGGAGGAACTATGGCTACACCTTC. This codes for CASSGRDRGRNYGYTF.

The chain recombines TRBV4-3 with TRBJ1-5; a possible D gene is TRBD1 (5 bases). The V gene's germline CDR1 is LGHNA and CDR2 YSLEER. The CDR3 is 15 amino acids. Trimming removed 0 bases at V and 4 bases at J, with 10 bases between. CDR3 nucleotide sequence: TGCGCCAGCAGCCAAGATCTCGGGGCTAATCAGCCCCAGCATTTT. Encoded protein: CASSQDLGANQPQHF.

This clonotype showed up many times. The chain carries TRBV10-3 and TRBJ2-3; perhaps TRBD1 as D (7 bases). The V end was cut by 4 bases, the J end by 4 bases, with 12 bases between. CDR1 is ENHRY and CDR2 is SYGVKD in the germline V gene. There are 14 residues in the CDR3. The CDR3 DNA follows: TGTGCCATCAGTGTGGAGGGGGCTGCAGATACGCAGTATTTT. This sequence encodes CAISVEGAADTQYF.

This clonotype was seen only a few times. This chain uses TRBV20-1 with TRBJ1-2; D not certain. V lost 6 bases and J 4 bases, leaving 9 bases between the germline ends. The CDR3 length is 11 residues. Germline lookup yields CDR1 DFQATT and CDR2 SNEGSKA (reference sequence). CDR3 DNA sequence: TGCAGTGCCCAAGAACTCTATGGCTACACCTTC. It is translated as CSAQELYGYTF.

The table lists this clonotype with a few counts. The chain uses TRBV4-3 and TRBJ2-7, with TRBD2 matching 7 bases. Germline V lookup: CDR1 LGHNA, CDR2 YSLEER. V gave up 4 bases and J gave up 7 bases; unmatched junction bases: 13. The CDR3 is 15 amino acids. This CDR3 reads CASSPVWGGNNEQYF. CDR3 bases: TGCGCCAGCAGCCCCGTTTGGGGGGGTAACAATGAGCAGTACTTC.

This clonotype was observed a few times. The genes are TRBV20-1 and TRBJ1-6, with 9 bases that match TRBD1. The CDR3 runs 14 residues. Germline V gives CDR1 DFQATT, CDR2 SNEGSKA (reference sequence). The V gene end was trimmed by 6 bases and the J gene end by 5 bases; junction bases not matched to a gene: 5. CDR3 DNA: TGCAGTGCAGCGGGACAGGGTCATAATTCACCCCTCCACTTT. It encodes CSAAGQGHNSPLHF.

The chain couples TRBV20-1 to TRBJ2-1; D gene uncertain. CDR1 DFQATT and CDR2 SNEGSKA come from the germline V gene (reference sequence). Trimming took off 6 bases at V and 0 bases at J, with 15 bases between the two ends. The CDR3 totals 15 residues. The CDR3 DNA is TGCAGTGCGCGGAGCTATACCAGCTCCTACAATGAGCAGTTCTTC. Translation gives CSARSYTSSYNEQFF.

On this clonotype itself: A clone one base away is much larger, so this may be a read error. The genes are TRBV2 and TRBJ1-6, with 7 positions matching TRBD1. The CDR3 extends over 13 amino acids. Germline V gene sequence: CDR1 SNHLY, CDR2 FYNNEI. This CDR3 reads CAGSVGTDSPLHF. The CDR3 DNA is TGTGCCGGCAGTGTTGGGACAGATTCACCCCTCCACTTT.

In this sample, this clonotype turned up many times. The chain employs TRBV28 and TRBJ2-3; no clear D. V gave up 5 bases and J gave up 0 bases, with 9 bases separating them. The CDR3 totals 14 residues. Germline lookup yields CDR1 MDHEN and CDR2 SYDVKM. This CDR3 reads CASSDPSSTDTQYF. The CDR3 DNA reads as TGTGCCAGCAGTGACCCATCTAGCACAGATACGCAGTATTTT.

Concerning this clonotype itself: A much larger clonotype is one base distant, so this may be a read error. The V and J genes are TRBV29-1 and TRBJ2-1, with D uncertain. The end of the DNA fits TRBJ2-7 better, so the J call may be wrong. Germline assignment: CDR1 SQVTM and CDR2 ANQGSEA. The CDR3 runs 13 residues. The CDR3 here is CSVGLSSYNEQYF. DNA of the CDR3: TGCAGCGTTGGACTGAGCTCCTACAATGAGCAGTACTTC.

Notes on this clonotype: The junction departs from the called germline gene at one end, perhaps through a read error. The chain uses TRBV28 and TRBJ2-7; possible D gene TRBD2, 6 bases. The CDR3 loop spans 15 amino acids. Germline V gene data show CDR1 as MDHEN and CDR2 as SYDVKM. CDR3 sequence (DNA): TGTGCTAGCAGCACCCCCCGGGAGAGACCCTACGGGCAGTACTTC. Encoded protein: CASSTPRERPYGQYF.

Here the CDR3 reads CSGVYYGYTF. The CDR3 DNA reads as TGCAGCGGGGTCTACTATGGCTACACCTTC. The chain joins TRBV20-1 to TRBJ1-2, with D hard to call. This CDR3 comprises 10 residues. In germline, CDR1 is DFQATT, CDR2 SNEGSKA (reference sequence).